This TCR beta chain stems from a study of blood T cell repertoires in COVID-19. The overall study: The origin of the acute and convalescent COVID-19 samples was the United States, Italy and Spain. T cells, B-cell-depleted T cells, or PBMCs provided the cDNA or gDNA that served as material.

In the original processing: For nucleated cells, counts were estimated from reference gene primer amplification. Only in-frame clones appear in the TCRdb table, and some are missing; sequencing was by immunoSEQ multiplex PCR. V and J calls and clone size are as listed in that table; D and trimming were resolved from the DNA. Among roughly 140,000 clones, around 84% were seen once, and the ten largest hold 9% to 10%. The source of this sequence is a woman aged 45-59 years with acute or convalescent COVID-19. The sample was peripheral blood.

CDR3 protein: CASSKTGSYNEQFF. DNA of the CDR3: TGTGCCAGCAGCAAAACAGGGAGCTACAATGAGCAGTTCTTC. This rearrangement joins TRBV11-2 to TRBJ2-1; the D gene is possibly TRBD1 (6 bases). Germline CDR1 and CDR2: SGHAT and FQNNGV. The CDR3 totals 14 residues. V lost 5 bases and J lost 3, with 11 bases in between.